This entry describes one T cell receptor beta chain. As yet, its antigen is unknown. Vbeta (60) and Jbeta (13) primers were used in the PCR. Profiled with immunoSEQ multiplex PCR; TCRdb holds only in-frame clones, not every one. This sample's table reports 50,000 or so clones. The data were obtained in a study of cytomegalovirus exposure and HLA in healthy donors. Broader study findings: Earlier analysis yielded a pattern in which most TCR beta V segments were productive about 90% or about 30% of the time.

This CDR3 comprises 15 residues. The germline V gene encodes CDR1 MGHRA and CDR2 YSYEKL. The trim removed 3 bases at V and 4 bases at J, leaving 6 bases unmatched. The clonotype originates from a young woman in good health and CMV-seronegative. J is TRBJ1-2 and V is TRBV4-1; 9 bases fit TRBD1. Input material: PBMCs. CDR3 DNA: TGCGCCAGCAGCCAGGAACAGGGGGCCAGCTATGGCTACACCTTC. Amino acids: CASSQEQGASYGYTF.